This T cell receptor (beta chain) was identified during a study of blood T cells in healthy people across ages. Background on the study: The capture of about one barcoded beta molecule per two T cells was achieved by template switching. Study findings and constraints: Per-million-T-cell TCR beta diversity fell roughly linearly with age.

This clonotype was picked up many times. Its target is unknown. Primers used in a second PCR of roughly 7 to 11 cycles were a sample-barcoded 5' primer and a J-beta primer mix. A template-switch adaptor with 12 random nucleotides tagged each cDNA molecule. TCRdb recomputed calls from the 5' RACE reads with MiXCR, one row per CDR3 protein. The sample has hundreds of thousands of distinct CDR3 sequences, about 51% seen once; the top ten hold 13%. The CDR3 consists of 14 residues. V was shortened by 3 bases and J by 3 bases, with 9 bases between the two germline ends. CDR1 is SGHAT and CDR2 is FQDESV in the germline V gene (reference sequence).

This clonotype was obtained from a woman older than 75 in good health. This rearrangement joins TRBV11-1 to TRBJ2-1; either TRBD1 or TRBD2 may fit D (5 bases each). Input material: blood. In DNA, the CDR3 is TGTGCCAGCAGCTTGGGGACCGACTACAATGAGCAGTTCTTC. It codes for CASSLGTDYNEQFF.